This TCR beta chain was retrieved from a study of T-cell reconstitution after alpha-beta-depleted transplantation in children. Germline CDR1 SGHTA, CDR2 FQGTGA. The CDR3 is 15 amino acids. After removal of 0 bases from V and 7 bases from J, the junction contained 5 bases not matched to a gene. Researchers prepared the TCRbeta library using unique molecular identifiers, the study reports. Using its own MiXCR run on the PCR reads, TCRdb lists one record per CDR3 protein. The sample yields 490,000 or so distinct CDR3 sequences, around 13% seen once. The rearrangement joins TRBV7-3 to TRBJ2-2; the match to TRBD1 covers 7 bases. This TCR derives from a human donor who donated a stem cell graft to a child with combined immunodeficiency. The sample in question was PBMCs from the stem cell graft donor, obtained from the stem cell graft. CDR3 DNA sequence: TGTGCCAGCAGCTTAACAGGGGGCGCTTACGGGGAGCTGTTTTTT. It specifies CASSLTGGAYGELFF.